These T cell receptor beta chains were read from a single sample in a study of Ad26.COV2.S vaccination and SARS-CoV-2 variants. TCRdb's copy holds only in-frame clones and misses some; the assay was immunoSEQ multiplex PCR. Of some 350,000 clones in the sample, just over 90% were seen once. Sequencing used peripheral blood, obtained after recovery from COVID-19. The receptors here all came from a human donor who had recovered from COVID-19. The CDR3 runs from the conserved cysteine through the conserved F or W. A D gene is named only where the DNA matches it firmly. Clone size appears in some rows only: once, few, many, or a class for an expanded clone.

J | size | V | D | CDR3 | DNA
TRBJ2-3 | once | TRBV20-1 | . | CSAREKDTQYF | TGCAGTGCTAGAGAGAAAGATACGCAGTATTTT
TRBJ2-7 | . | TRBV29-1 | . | CSVFKGRGYEQYF | TGCAGCGTTTTTAAGGGACGCGGATACGAGCAGTACTTC
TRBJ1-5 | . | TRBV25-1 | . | CASRGGSNQPQHF | TGTGCCAGCAGGGGGGGAAGCAATCAGCCCCAGCATTTT
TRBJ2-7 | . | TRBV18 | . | CASSPMDSGGYEQYF | TGTGCCAGCTCACCCATGGACTCCGGAGGCTACGAGCAGTACTTC
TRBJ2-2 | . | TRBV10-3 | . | CAIKKDSTGELFF | TGTGCCATCAAGAAGGACAGCACCGGGGAGCTGTTTTTT
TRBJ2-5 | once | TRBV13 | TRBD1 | CASGHPRQGEETQYF | TGTGCCAGCGGCCACCCAAGACAGGGGGAAGAGACCCAGTACTTC
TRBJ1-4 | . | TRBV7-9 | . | CATGEQGNEKLFF | TGTGCCACCGGGGAGCAGGGTAATGAAAAACTGTTTTTT
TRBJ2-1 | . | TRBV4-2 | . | CASSRIRTDSYNEQFF | TGTGCCAGCAGCCGGATAAGGACAGACTCCTACAATGAGCAGTTCTTC
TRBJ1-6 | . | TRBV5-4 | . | CASSRGLNSLSNSPLHF | TGTGCCAGCAGCCGAGGATTAAATTCCCTCTCGAATTCACCCCTCCACTTT
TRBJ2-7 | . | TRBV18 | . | CASSPGDYEQYF | TGTGCCAGCTCACCAGGGGACTACGAGCAGTACTTC
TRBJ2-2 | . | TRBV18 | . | CASSPSRGAGELFF | TGTGCCAGCTCACCGAGCAGGGGAGCCGGGGAGCTGTTTTTT
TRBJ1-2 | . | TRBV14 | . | CASSQDYESHYGYTF | TGTGCCAGCAGCCAAGATTACGAGAGTCACTATGGCTACACCTTC
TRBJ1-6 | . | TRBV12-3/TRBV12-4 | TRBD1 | CASSQRTGSPLHF | TGTGCCAGCAGTCAACGGACAGGATCACCCCTCCACTTT
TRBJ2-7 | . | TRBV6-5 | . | CASSNRDPGYEQYF | TGTGCCAGCAGTAACAGGGATCCCGGGTACGAGCAGTACTTC
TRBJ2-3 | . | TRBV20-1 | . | CSATYDTQYF | TGCAGTGCAACATACGATACGCAGTATTTT
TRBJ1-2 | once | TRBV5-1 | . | CASSSSGGADYGYTF | TGCGCCAGCAGCTCCTCGGGGGGGGCTGACTATGGCTACACCTTC
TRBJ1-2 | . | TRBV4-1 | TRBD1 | CASSQGQGEIYGYTF | TGCGCCAGCAGCCAAGGACAGGGTGAAATCTATGGCTACACCTTC
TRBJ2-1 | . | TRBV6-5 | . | CASSPGEHNEQFF | TGTGCCAGCAGTCCCGGGGAACACAATGAGCAGTTCTTC
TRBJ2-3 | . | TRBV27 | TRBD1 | CASSPRDRGKDTQYF | TGTGCCAGCAGTCCCCGGGACAGGGGGAAAGATACGCAGTATTTT
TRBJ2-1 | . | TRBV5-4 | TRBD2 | CASSKLAGGYNEQFF | TGTGCCAGCAGCAAACTAGCGGGGGGGTACAATGAGCAGTTCTTC
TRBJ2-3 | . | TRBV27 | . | CASGTLKRASTDTQYF | TGTGCCAGCGGGACCTTGAAGCGGGCGAGCACAGATACGCAGTATTTT
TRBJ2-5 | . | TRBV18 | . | CASSPRDRETQYF | TGTGCCAGCTCACCCCGGGACCGAGAGACCCAGTACTTC
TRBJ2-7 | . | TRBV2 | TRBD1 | CASRPEQGAYEQYF | TGTGCCAGCAGGCCGGAGCAGGGGGCTTACGAGCAGTACTTC
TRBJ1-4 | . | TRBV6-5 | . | CASSYSSTVYNEKLFF | TGTGCCAGCAGTTACTCGTCGACAGTCTATAATGAAAAACTGTTTTTT
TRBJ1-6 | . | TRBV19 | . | CASSIDRGRESPLHF | TGTGCCAGTAGTATAGATCGGGGCAGGGAATCACCCCTCCACTTT
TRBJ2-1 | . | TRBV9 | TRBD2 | CASSPSGTPSTKQFF | TGTGCCAGCAGCCCCAGCGGGACTCCCTCGACCAAGCAGTTCTTC
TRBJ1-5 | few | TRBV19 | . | CASTPRGGNQPQHF | TGTGCCAGTACTCCTCGAGGGGGCAATCAGCCCCAGCATTTT
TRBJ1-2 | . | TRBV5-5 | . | CASSPRIQGEFYGYTF | TGTGCCAGCAGCCCGCGTATACAGGGAGAATTCTATGGCTACACCTTC
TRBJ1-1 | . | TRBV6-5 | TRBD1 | CASSYGTGWGNTEAFF | TGTGCCAGCAGTTACGGGACAGGATGGGGGAACACTGAAGCTTTCTTT
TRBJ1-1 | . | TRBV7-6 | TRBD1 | CASSSHSPDREAEAFF | TGTGCCAGCAGCTCACATAGCCCCGACAGGGAGGCTGAAGCTTTCTTT
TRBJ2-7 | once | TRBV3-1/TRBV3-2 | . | CASSGAAYEQYF | TGTGCCAGCAGCGGGGCAGCCTACGAGCAGTACTTC
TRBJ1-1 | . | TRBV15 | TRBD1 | CATSSRQGRNTEAFF | TGTGCCACCAGCAGCCGACAGGGGCGAAACACTGAAGCTTTCTTT
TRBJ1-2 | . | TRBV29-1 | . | CSVVGQGLNGYTF | TGCAGCGTTGTAGGGCAGGGCTTGAATGGCTACACCTTC
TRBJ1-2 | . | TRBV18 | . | CASSPRAEGSYGYTF | TGTGCCAGCTCACCGAGAGCAGAAGGGTCTTATGGCTACACCTTC
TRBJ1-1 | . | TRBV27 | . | CASSLDWAYMNTEAFF | TGTGCCAGCAGTTTAGACTGGGCTTACATGAACACTGAAGCTTTCTTT
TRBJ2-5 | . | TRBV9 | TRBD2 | CASSVEASGRIETQYF | TGTGCCAGCAGTGTCGAAGCTAGCGGTAGGATAGAGACCCAGTACTTC
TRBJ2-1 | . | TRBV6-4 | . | CASSLTLGSYNEQFF | TGTGCCAGCAGCCTCACGCTTGGATCATACAATGAGCAGTTCTTC
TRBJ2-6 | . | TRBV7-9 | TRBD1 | CASSYQGAGANVLTF | TGTGCCAGCAGCTATCAGGGGGCTGGGGCCAACGTCCTGACTTTC
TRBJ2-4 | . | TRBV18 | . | CASSPPQVGAKNIQYF | TGTGCCAGCTCACCACCCCAAGTGGGGGCCAAAAACATTCAGTACTTC
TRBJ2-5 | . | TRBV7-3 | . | CASSPSAGETQYF | TGTGCCAGCAGCCCCAGCGCGGGGGAGACCCAGTACTTC
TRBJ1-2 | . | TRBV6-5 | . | CASELNYGYTF | TGTGCCAGCGAGCTTAACTATGGCTACACCTTC
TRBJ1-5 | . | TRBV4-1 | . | CASSQDNYSNQPQHF | TGCGCCAGCAGCCAAGATAATTATAGCAATCAGCCCCAGCATTTT
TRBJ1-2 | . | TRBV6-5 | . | CASSYGGGYTF | TGTGCCAGCAGTTACGGAGGGGGCTACACCTTC
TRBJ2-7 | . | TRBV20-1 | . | CSARWTYEQYF | TGCAGTGCCCGATGGACCTACGAGCAGTACTTC
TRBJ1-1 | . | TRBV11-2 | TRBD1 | CASSARTGTGGAFF | TGTGCCAGCAGCGCTAGAACCGGGACAGGGGGAGCTTTCTTT
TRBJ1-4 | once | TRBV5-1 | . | CASSLVGTNEKLFF | TGCGCCAGCAGCTTGGTTGGTACTAATGAAAAACTGTTTTTT
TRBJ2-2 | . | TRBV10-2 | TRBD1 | CASIGTGGNTGELFF | TGCGCCAGCATAGGGACAGGGGGTAACACCGGGGAGCTGTTTTTT
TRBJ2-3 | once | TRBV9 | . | CASSVSGRSTDTQYF | TGTGCCAGCAGCGTATCGGGCAGGAGCACAGATACGCAGTATTTT
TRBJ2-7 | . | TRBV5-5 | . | CASSPGDYYEQYF | TGTGCCAGCAGCCCAGGGGATTACTACGAGCAGTACTTC
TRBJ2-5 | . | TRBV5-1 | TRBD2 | CASSLGGGQETQYF | TGCGCCAGCAGCTTGGGGGGGGGCCAAGAGACCCAGTACTTC
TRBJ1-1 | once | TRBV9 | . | CASSATGQVTEAFF | TGTGCCAGCAGCGCTACAGGGCAAGTCACTGAAGCTTTCTTT
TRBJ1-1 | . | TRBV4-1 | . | CASSQTLSAEAFF | TGCGCCAGCAGCCAAACTCTATCGGCTGAAGCTTTCTTT
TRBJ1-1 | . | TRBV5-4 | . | CASSYLTGPLLVSF | TGTGCCAGCAGCTACCTTACAGGGCCTCTGCTGGTGAGCTTT
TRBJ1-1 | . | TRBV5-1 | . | CASSLQHTEAFF | TGCGCCAGCAGCTTGCAGCATACTGAAGCTTTCTTT
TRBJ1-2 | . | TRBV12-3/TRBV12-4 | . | CASTSSGFHGYTF | TGTGCCAGCACCTCGTCGGGGTTCCATGGCTACACCTTC
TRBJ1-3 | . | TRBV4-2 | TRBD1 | CASSQEGGLDRAGNTIYF | TGTGCCAGCAGCCAAGAGGGGGGCCTCGACAGGGCTGGAAACACCATATATTTT
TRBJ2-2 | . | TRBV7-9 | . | CASSLRTANTGELFF | TGTGCCAGCAGCTTAAGGACAGCGAACACCGGGGAGCTGTTTTTT